This T cell receptor beta chain was obtained from a study of cytotoxic CD8 clonotypes in ibrutinib-treated CLL (dated by TCRdb to about 2021). Regarding the complete study: The cohort included roughly 15 treatment-naive and about a dozen relapsed/refractory patients; about 18 were IGHV unmutated. Response samples were taken after a median of approximately a year on treatment, ranging from about 6 to 40 months. Of the 90 or so participants in the trial, 20 to 30 had longitudinal samples available. Every remission and progressive disease sample was obtained while ibrutinib was still being received by the patients. Cryopreserved peripheral blood mononuclear cells were obtained prior to treatment, at the time of response, and at either disease progression or sustained remission. Partial responses were observed in some 24 patients and complete responses in 2; after a median follow-up of 68 months, remission was maintained in roughly 14 patients and progression was observed in about twelve. Samples averaged about 260,000 productive templates and approximately 100,000 productive rearrangements.

Each clonotype received, on average, around 10x coverage in deep resolution sequencing performed on a MiSeq, where the target depth lay between 1 in 1 million and 1 in 200,000 T cells. TCR beta libraries were generated with the immunoSEQ hsTCRB Kit. Per the source publication's procedure: ImmunoSEQ Data Assistant and ImmunoSEQ Analyzer were used for data analysis, and V, D and J genes were assigned according to IMGT definitions. Clonality, which ranges from 0 to 1, was calculated by subtracting the normalized Shannon entropy of productive rearrangement frequencies from one. Only overrepresented clonotypes making up at least 0.05% of the repertoire of each patient were included in the public clonotype analysis. Thirteen repertoires from age-matched healthy donors, obtained from immuneACCESS, served as clonality controls. TCRdb obtained this table from immuneACCESS and retained in-frame rearrangements with V and J assigned. These tables miss some clones; where compared with another copy, unresolved V genes account for less than half of the shortfall, and the remainder is unexplained. V and J calls and clone size are given by that table; D and trimming were obtained from the DNA. The sample table holds some 150,000 clones, of which more than 70% were seen once. Roughly 7.2% of the sample rests with the top ten.

The paper's findings and limits, for the study overall: Sampling times were not matched between patients in sustained remission and patients whose disease was progressing, and lymph node repertoires were not examined. Public clonotypes were rare and either shrank or stayed stable during treatment, and the rise in clonality at ibrutinib response reflected expansion of private clonotypes. At baseline, clonality was higher than in age-matched healthy donors and showed a strong correlation with circulating CD8+ T-cell counts. An increase in clonality was observed at ibrutinib response, with clonality remaining stable during sustained remission and falling back toward baseline at progression.

Note on this clone: Its cognate antigen has yet to be identified. Per-base qualities were not stored, and no clone one base away is much larger.

The CDR3 runs 15 amino acids, cysteine and phenylalanine included. Only CDR3 DNA is held: 45 bases, read in frame from base 1. Trimming accounts for 6 bases at V and 8 bases at J, while the number of junction bases matched to no gene is 5. CDR1 and CDR2, per the germline V gene, are SNHLY and FYNNEI. For TCR beta library preparation, about 2 micrograms of genomic DNA were extracted from the cryopreserved PBMCs. Longitudinal blood samples from CLL patients receiving ibrutinib monotherapy were subjected to high-throughput TCR beta sequencing. The patients took part in an open-label, single-center phase 2 trial of ibrutinib monotherapy.

This TCR was sampled from a human donor with chronic lymphocytic leukemia. This specimen consisted of PBMCs, obtained after 36 months of ibrutinib treatment. The chain was built from TRBV2 and TRBJ2-1; 15 middle bases align to TRBD2. The DNA is as follows: TGTGCCAGCAGACTCGGGACTAGCGGGAGGTATGAGCAGTTCTTC. This codes for CASRLGTSGRYEQFF.